This T cell receptor beta chain stems from a study of shared clonotypes between healthy human individuals. Study-wide results and caveats: Only blood was sampled, and tissue TCR repertoires likely differ from blood ones.

Per germline, CDR1 MNHEY and CDR2 SMNVEV (reference sequence). The CDR3 runs 16 residues. The J segment lost 1 base and the V segment lost 3 bases, leaving 8 bases of the junction unmatched. For each subset, genomic DNA was distributed in equal portions over several immunoSEQ plates. Clones were read by immunoSEQ multiplex PCR, and TCRdb kept only the in-frame ones, dropping some. The sample includes roughly 1,000,000 clones, 78% of them seen just once. In regard to this clone: Its antigen remains unidentified.

The origin of this receptor is a man younger than 35 in good health. Some clones in this sample may be carry-over from other donors' samples. The chain combines TRBV27 with TRBJ1-2; 7 bases are a match to TRBD1. The material sequenced was memory CD4+ T cells from PBMCs. Subset meaning: CD45RA-negative fraction. CDR3 protein: CASSFRQGLRNYGYTF. CDR3 in DNA: TGTGCCAGCAGTTTCCGACAGGGATTGCGTAACTATGGCTACACCTTC.